Listed here are 30 T cell receptor beta chains from one sample, sequenced in a study of PD-1 blockade in classical Hodgkin lymphoma. Profiled with immunoSEQ multiplex PCR; TCRdb holds only in-frame clones, not every one. This sample has 10,000 to 15,000 clones, with around 85% found just once. Time point given: cycle 4 day 1 (C4D1), after about 6 weeks of nivolumab. Every patient experienced relapse after autologous stem cell transplantation, and brentuximab vedotin exposure varied. Isolation of CD4+ T cells from thawed PBMCs was performed by magnetic negative selection. The sequencing here drew on CD4+ T cells from blood, taken before the fourth cycle of nivolumab. The receptors derive from a human donor with classical Hodgkin lymphoma.

The chain links TRBV23-1 to TRBJ2-1, with 10 bases aligning to TRBD2. TRBV23-1 is recorded as an ORF, its role being uncertain. The CDR3 contains 20 residues. J lost 9 bases, V lost 0 bases, and 20 bases had no gene match. CDR3 sequence reads: CASSQSRRQLAGPYRAEQFF. The CDR3 nucleotides are TGCGCCAGCAGTCAATCACGGCGGCAACTAGCGGGACCGTACAGAGCTGAGCAGTTCTTC.

This clone appeared a few times. The chain carries TRBV28 and TRBJ1-6; the D is unclear. Germline values: CDR1 MDHEN, CDR2 SYDVKM. The germline V and J ends were trimmed by 7 bases and 5 bases, with 12 bases remaining between them. This CDR3 comprises 14 residues. The CDR3 region is CASTLGSNNSPLHF. In DNA form, the CDR3 reads TGTGCCAGCACCTTGGGGAGCAATAATTCACCCCTCCACTTT.

V is TRBV29-1 and J is TRBJ2-1, with 11 bases lining up with TRBD1. The J segment lost 9 bases and the V segment lost 4 bases, leaving 2 bases of the junction unmatched. Germline V lookup: CDR1 SQVTM, CDR2 ANQGSEA. The CDR3 is made up of 12 amino acids. In DNA form, the CDR3 reads TGCAGCGTTGGGACAGGGGGCGGTGAGCAGTTCTTC. Translating it yields CSVGTGGGEQFF.

The genes are TRBV4-1 and TRBJ2-6, with D unresolved. In germline, CDR1 is MGHRA, CDR2 YSYEKL. Between the trimmed V and J ends, which lost 2 bases and 0 bases, there was a span of 17 bases. This CDR3 region has 19 residues. CDR3 sequence reads: CASSQRGALGDSGANVLTF. The DNA for the CDR3 is TGCGCCAGCAGCCAACGAGGCGCCCTTGGAGACTCTGGGGCCAACGTCCTGACTTTC.

This clone was picked up one time. The V gene is TRBV28, the J gene TRBJ2-3; TRBD2 matches 11 bases. There are 16 residues in the CDR3. With V trimmed by 4 bases and J by 2 bases, 5 bases remained unmatched. The germline V gene encodes CDR1 MDHEN and CDR2 SYDVKM. The CDR3 DNA sequence: TGTGCCAGCAGTTCCCCTAGCGGGAGGACCACAGATACGCAGTATTTT. As protein: CASSSPSGRTTDTQYF.

The chain employs TRBV5-1 and TRBJ2-5, with a possible D match to TRBD2 (5 bases). Trimming removed 4 bases at V and 7 bases at J, with 11 bases between. The CDR3 has 12 amino acids. Per germline, CDR1 SGHRS and CDR2 YFSETQ. The CDR3 loop reads CASSIPAGTQYF. Here the CDR3 DNA reads TGCGCCAGCAGCATCCCTGCGGGGACCCAGTACTTC.

The chain links TRBV6-5 to TRBJ2-4; D is undetermined. The CDR3 loop spans 14 amino acids. Trimming left V 4 bases short and J 3 bases short, with 10 bases between. The germline gives CDR1 MNHEY, CDR2 SVGAGI. Written as DNA, the CDR3 is TGTGCCAGCAGTTCCCGGGCTTTCAAAAACATTCAGTACTTC. Protein sequence: CASSSRAFKNIQYF.

This chain links TRBV27 with TRBJ1-1; D is uncertain. Trimming removed 10 bases at V and 0 bases at J, with 18 bases between. This CDR3 has 15 residues. Per the germline V gene, CDR1 is MNHEY and CDR2 is SMNVEV (reference sequence). The CDR3 DNA sequence: TGTGCCATCGACCCAACCGAGGGTATGAACACTGAAGCTTTCTTT. This encodes CAIDPTEGMNTEAFF.

This clone was observed a single time. This chain uses TRBV27 with TRBJ2-1; tentatively, D is TRBD1 (6 bases). The CDR3 extends over 16 amino acids. Between the trimmed V and J ends, which lost 0 bases and 10 bases, there was a span of 19 bases. The germline V gene encodes CDR1 MNHEY and CDR2 SMNVEV (reference sequence). In nucleotides, the CDR3 is TGTGCCAGCAGTTTATCTCCCGGGACACCCTGGAAGGAGCAGTTCTTC. As protein: CASSLSPGTPWKEQFF.

The gene calls are TRBV30 and TRBJ2-7; D remains unclear. V was clipped by 0 bases and J by 6 bases, with 21 bases between them. The CDR3 runs 16 residues. Germline values: CDR1 GTSNPN, CDR2 SVGIG (reference sequence). The CDR3 nucleotides are TGTGCCTGGAGTGTGACAAGAACCACTTTCCCTAGCGAGCAGTACTTC. This codes for CAWSVTRTTFPSEQYF.

This sequence joins TRBV28 and TRBJ1-2; D not resolved. Trimming took 2 bases from V and 4 from J, leaving 5 bases between them. Germline CDR1 is MDHEN and CDR2 is SYDVKM. There are 12 residues in the CDR3. The CDR3 region is CASSLRGYGYTF. DNA of the CDR3: TGTGCCAGCAGTTTACGGGGCTATGGCTACACCTTC.

The chain carries TRBV4-1 and TRBJ2-3; D is unresolved. The V end was cut by 3 bases, the J end by 0 bases, with 13 bases between. CDR3 size: 16 residues. Per germline, CDR1 MGHRA and CDR2 YSYEKL. This chain's CDR3 is CASSQVDLISTDTQYF. The CDR3 nucleotides read TGCGCCAGCAGCCAGGTTGACTTGATCAGCACAGATACGCAGTATTTT.

J is TRBJ1-5 and V is TRBV2; TRBD1 aligns across 10 bases. V lost 6 bases and J lost 4; bases outside the gene matches: 6. There are 15 residues in the CDR3. Germline V gene data show CDR1 as SNHLY and CDR2 as FYNNEI. The DNA for the CDR3 is TGTGCCAGCAGGACGGACAGGGGGTCGAATCAGCCCCAGCATTTT. Translating it yields CASRTDRGSNQPQHF.

The chain uses TRBV4-1 and TRBJ2-6; TRBD2 might be the D (5 bases). CDR1 and CDR2 from the germline V gene are MGHRA and YSYEKL. The CDR3 has 14 residues. V dropped 6 bases and J dropped 3 bases, with 9 bases sitting between them. CDR3 in amino acids: CASRRVDGANVLTF. The CDR3 coding sequence is TGCGCCAGCAGGAGGGTGGATGGGGCCAACGTCCTGACTTTC.

The gene calls are TRBV9 and TRBJ2-5; a possible D gene is TRBD2 (5 bases). Trimming shortened V by 6 bases and J by 5 bases, and 14 bases separated the two germline ends. The germline V gene has CDR1 SGDLS and CDR2 YYNGEE. This CDR3 has 13 amino acids. The CDR3 DNA sequence: TGTGCCAGCAATGAGGGCCCCCGGGAGACCCAGTACTTC. Translated, it gives CASNEGPRETQYF.

The genes are TRBV11-3 and TRBJ2-7; no clear D. The CDR3 runs to 11 residues. CDR1 is SGHNT, CDR2 YENEEA, per germline. V was shortened by 0 bases and J by 5 bases, with 2 bases between the two germline ends. For the CDR3, the DNA is TGTGCCAGCAGCTTAGATAACGAGCAGTACTTC. Residues: CASSLDNEQYF. The entire variable domain, with the rest obtained from reference TRBV11-3 and TRBJ2-7, is as follows: EAGVVQSPRYKIIEKKQPVAFWCNPISGHNTLYWYLQNLGQGPELLIRYENEEAVDDSQLPKDRFSAERLKGVDSTLKIQPAELGDSAVYLCASSLDNEQYFGPGTRLTVT.

V and J are TRBV30 and TRBJ2-7; D remains unclear. CDR1 and CDR2 (germline): GTSNPN, SVGIG (reference sequence). CDR3 size: 12 residues. V was trimmed by 0 bases and J by 2 bases, leaving 5 bases between them. CDR3 bases: TGTGCCTGGAGTGTAACCGCCTACGAGCAGTACTTC. Residues: CAWSVTAYEQYF.

This sequence joins TRBV6-6 and TRBJ1-3; a possible D gene is TRBD1 (5 bases). The CDR3 has 14 amino acids. Trimming took 6 bases from V and 4 from J, leaving 13 bases between them. Germline CDR1 reads MNHNY; CDR2 reads SVGAGI (reference sequence). DNA of the CDR3: TGTGCCAGCAGACTCCCGGGGGGAGGAAACACCATATATTTT. Its protein is CASRLPGGGNTIYF.

The chain's CDR3 is CASSSTRMLNTGELFF. CDR3 DNA sequence: TGTGCCAGCTCCTCGACTAGGATGCTGAACACCGGGGAGCTGTTTTTT. This rearrangement joins TRBV18 to TRBJ2-2; perhaps TRBD2 as D (6 bases). The germline V gene has CDR1 KGHSH and CDR2 LQKENI. The germline V and J ends were trimmed by 6 bases and 1 base, with 15 bases remaining between them. CDR3 size: 16 residues.

The gene calls are TRBV5-5 and TRBJ2-3; 9 bases agree with TRBD1. The germline gives CDR1 SGHKS, CDR2 YYEKEE (reference sequence). The CDR3 is made up of 16 amino acids. Trimming removed 5 bases from V and 2 bases from J; junction bases left unmatched: 9. In DNA form, the CDR3 reads TGTGCCAGCAGGAAACAGGGGGCAGAAATCACAGATACGCAGTATTTT. Translation gives CASRKQGAEITDTQYF.

The rearrangement links TRBV5-1 to TRBJ2-5, with 7 nucleotides matching TRBD2. The CDR3 consists of 16 residues. Germline CDR1 SGHRS, CDR2 YFSETQ. V shed 0 bases and J 1 base; nucleotides not matched to a gene: 6. CDR3 sequence reads: CASSLAPSGAQETQYF. Written as DNA, the CDR3 is TGCGCCAGCAGCTTGGCCCCTAGCGGAGCCCAAGAGACCCAGTACTTC.

The V call is TRBV11-3, the J call TRBJ2-2; 9 bases align to TRBD1. From germline, CDR1 is SGHNT and CDR2 YENEEA. The CDR3 is 18 amino acids. Trimming at V came to 1 base and at J to 0 bases, leaving 6 bases not matched to a gene. In DNA, the CDR3 is TGTGCCAGCAGCTTAGGTTTATGGGACAGGGCGAACACCGGGGAGCTGTTTTTT. Amino acid sequence: CASSLGLWDRANTGELFF. Based on the CDR3 plus reference TRBV11-3 and TRBJ2-2, the full variable domain is EAGVVQSPRYKIIEKKQPVAFWCNPISGHNTLYWYLQNLGQGPELLIRYENEEAVDDSQLPKDRFSAERLKGVDSTLKIQPAELGDSAVYLCASSLGLWDRANTGELFFGEGSRLTVL.

This rearrangement joins TRBV7-9 to TRBJ2-1, with TRBD2 matching over 12 bases. CDR3 size: 19 residues. The germline gives CDR1 SEHNR, CDR2 FQNEAQ (reference sequence). J lost 5 bases, V lost 1 base, and 12 bases had no gene match. The CDR3 DNA sequence: TGTGCCAGCAGCTTAGAGAAGGTACTAGCGGGAGGTCGGCACAATGAGCAGTTCTTC. It specifies CASSLEKVLAGGRHNEQFF.

This chain connects TRBV20-1 to TRBJ1-2; D perhaps matches TRBD1 (5 bases). The CDR3 has 11 amino acids. CDR1 is DFQATT, CDR2 SNEGSKA, per germline (reference sequence). Deletions cut 7 bases from V and 8 bases from J, with 14 bases between. The CDR3 DNA is TGCAGTGGACATGGAACAGGCGGCTACACCTTC. This sequence encodes CSGHGTGGYTF.

V gene TRBV5-1 combines with J gene TRBJ2-3, with D possibly TRBD1 on 5 matching bases. The CDR3 loop spans 16 amino acids. Looked up from germline, CDR1 is SGHRS and CDR2 is YFSETQ. V lost 4 bases, J lost 3 bases, and 18 bases lay in between. The CDR3 nucleotides are TGCGCCAGCAGCCTTTGGACACTGCCCTGGACAGATACGCAGTATTTT. Translated: CASSLWTLPWTDTQYF. The full variable domain, with the rest looked up from reference TRBV5-1 and TRBJ2-3, is KAGVTQTPRYLIKTRGQQVTLSCSPISGHRSVSWYQQTPGQGLQFLFEYFSETQRNKGNFPGRFSGRQFSNSRSEMNVSTLELGDSALYLCASSLWTLPWTDTQYFGPGTRLTVL.

The rearrangement links TRBV5-1 to TRBJ2-5; 10 nucleotides agree with TRBD1. Germline assignment: CDR1 SGHRS and CDR2 YFSETQ. V shed 4 bases and J 2 bases; nucleotides not matched to a gene: 14. The CDR3 is 18 amino acids. CDR3: CASSPGVTGGAGQETQYF. DNA of the CDR3: TGCGCCAGCAGCCCTGGAGTGACAGGGGGCGCGGGGCAAGAGACCCAGTACTTC.

This clone was detected once. V gene TRBV5-1 combines with J gene TRBJ1-2; 10 bases are a match to TRBD1. The CDR3 length is 13 residues. Germline-derived CDR1 and CDR2 are SGHRS and YFSETQ. The V and J ends lost 4 bases and 6 bases, in that order; junction bases with no gene match: 3. The DNA of the CDR3 is TGCGCCAGCAGCATCGGGACAGGGGATGGCTACACCTTC. This gives the protein CASSIGTGDGYTF.

V and J are TRBV28 and TRBJ2-2; the D is unclear. The germline V gene encodes CDR1 MDHEN and CDR2 SYDVKM. V gave up 6 bases and J gave up 1 base, with 6 bases separating them. There are 13 residues in the CDR3. In DNA form, the CDR3 reads TGTGCCAGCAGAGTGATGAACACCGGGGAGCTGTTTTTT. Its protein is CASRVMNTGELFF.

This clone appeared a single time. CDR3 amino acids: CASSVEVSGRGNTQYF. The CDR3 DNA follows: TGTGCCAGCAGCGTAGAGGTTAGCGGGAGAGGGAATACGCAGTATTTT. The chain joins TRBV9 to TRBJ2-3; 9 nucleotides agree with TRBD2. The J segment lost 7 bases and the V segment lost 0 bases, leaving 9 bases of the junction unmatched. The CDR3 covers 16 residues. Germline V gene lookup returns CDR1 SGDLS and CDR2 YYNGEE.

The chain joins TRBV14 to TRBJ1-2, with D possibly TRBD1 on 5 matching bases. The CDR3 contains 14 residues. Germline loops: CDR1 SGHDN, CDR2 FVKESK. V was trimmed by 3 bases and J by 0 bases, leaving 8 bases between them. CDR3 amino acids: CASSHSGTNYGYTF. In DNA form, the CDR3 reads TGTGCCAGCAGCCACTCAGGGACTAACTATGGCTACACCTTC.